The next 31 T cell receptor beta chains were all read from a single sample in a study of beta chain features in type 1 diabetes (dated 2018 in TCRdb). No antigen is known for these receptors. The library was made by the immunoSEQ multiplex PCR assay. The High Capacity cDNA Reverse Transcription Kit was used to reverse transcribe all of the isolated RNA, meaning that expressed TCRB transcripts were what got sequenced. The immuneACCESS repertoire file appears here via TCRdb, limited to in-frame rearrangements. These files lack a portion of the clones; in checked studies, under half of the deficit traces to unresolved V genes, and the cause of the others is not known. The sample data list about 340,000 clones, and about 13% of these were observed just once. Roughly 0.015% of the sample is in the top ten clones. Findings and caveats that apply to the study as a whole: In all four CD4+ subsets, TCRB CDR3 length was moderately but significantly shorter in type 1 diabetes patients.

The specimen was naive CD4+ T cells from blood. Explained via the paper, the cell subset or site label denotes: true naive CD4+ T cells. The receptors here all came from a woman aged 18-29 years with type 1 diabetes.

The V gene is TRBV9, the J gene TRBJ2-5; D is possibly TRBD1 (5 bases). Germline V gene sequence: CDR1 SGDLS, CDR2 YYNGEE. The CDR3 contains 12 residues. V was shortened by 3 bases and J by 5 bases, with 8 bases between the two germline ends. The CDR3 reads CASSGGAETQYF. The CDR3 bases are TGTGCCAGCAGCGGGGGCGCGGAGACCCAGTACTTC.

V and J are TRBV15 and TRBJ2-7, with D possibly TRBD1 on 5 matching bases. The CDR3 consists of 17 residues. V was trimmed by 1 base and J by 1 base, leaving 17 bases between them. Germline V gene sequence: CDR1 LNHNV, CDR2 YYDKDF (reference sequence). The CDR3: CATSRVLAVGVSYEQYF. The CDR3 nucleotides read TGTGCCACCAGCAGAGTCTTGGCTGTAGGGGTTTCCTACGAGCAGTACTTC.

This chain joins TRBV5-6 and TRBJ2-1, with 14 nucleotides matching TRBD2. In germline, CDR1 is SGHDT, CDR2 YYEEEE. CDR3 length equals 14 residues. The ends lost 4 bases at V and 9 bases at J; junction bases unmatched: 3. CDR3 bases: TGTGCCAGCAGCCGAGGACTAGCGGGAGGTGAGCAGTTCTTC. Encoded protein: CASSRGLAGGEQFF.

V usage is TRBV7-2 and J usage is TRBJ1-2, with D hard to call. The V gene's germline CDR1 is SGHTA and CDR2 FQGNSA. CDR3 length: 14 residues. The germline V and J ends were trimmed by 4 bases and 5 bases, with 14 bases remaining between them. The CDR3 loop reads CASSSGEGWYGYTF. The CDR3 DNA reads as TGTGCCAGCAGCTCCGGCGAGGGATGGTATGGCTACACCTTC.

The V call is TRBV27, the J call TRBJ1-5; 9 positions agree with TRBD1. Germline-derived CDR1 and CDR2 are MNHEY and SMNVEV (reference sequence). With V trimmed by 5 bases and J by 6 bases, 8 bases remained unmatched. The length of the CDR3 is 15 residues. CDR3 region: CASSATGGPTQPQHF. In DNA, the CDR3 is TGTGCCAGCAGTGCAACAGGGGGCCCGACTCAGCCCCAGCATTTT.

This chain connects TRBV6-5 to TRBJ2-3; D not certain. Germline V lookup: CDR1 MNHEY, CDR2 SVGAGI. The CDR3 is 14 residues long. Trimming took 0 bases from V and 4 from J, leaving 8 bases between them. The CDR3 loop reads CASSYSRSADTQYF. The CDR3 nucleotides are TGTGCCAGCAGTTACTCTCGGAGCGCAGATACGCAGTATTTT.

The J gene is TRBJ2-7, the V gene TRBV6-1, with D hard to call. CDR1 is MNHNS, CDR2 SASEGT, per germline. Trimming shortened V by 7 bases and J by 4 bases, and 11 bases separated the two germline ends. This CDR3 comprises 12 residues. CDR3 sequence reads: CASMETFYEQYV. CDR3 DNA: TGTGCCAGCATGGAGACCTTTTACGAGCAGTACGTC.

The genes are TRBV18 and TRBJ2-1; perhaps TRBD1 as D (6 bases). The germline gives CDR1 KGHSH, CDR2 LQKENI. This CDR3 comprises 16 residues. Trimming took off 0 bases at V and 5 bases at J, with 14 bases between the two ends. CDR3 sequence reads: CASSPPGHSTNNEQFF. As DNA, the CDR3 is TGTGCCAGCTCACCACCGGGACATTCTACTAACAATGAGCAGTTCTTC.

The sample holds a few counts of this clone. The chain links TRBV7-6 to TRBJ2-1; tentative D call: TRBD2 (6 bases). V gave up 5 bases and J gave up 9 bases, with 17 bases separating them. The germline gives CDR1 SGHVS, CDR2 FNYEAQ. The CDR3 is made up of 14 amino acids. The CDR3, as DNA: TGTGCCAGCAGCCCCGGGACTCCCCGCGGTGAGCAGTTCTTC. It specifies CASSPGTPRGEQFF.

The chain uses TRBV2 and TRBJ1-2, with a weak D call TRBD1 (5 bases). Germline assignment: CDR1 SNHLY and CDR2 FYNNEI. CDR3 length equals 14 residues. The germline V and J ends were trimmed by 8 bases and 4 bases, with 17 bases remaining between them. The CDR3 spells CASRKTDTLYGYTF. CDR3 DNA: TGTGCCAGCCGGAAGACAGACACCCTCTATGGCTACACCTTC.

The rearrangement uses TRBV5-1 and TRBJ2-7; D might be TRBD1 (6 bases). From germline, CDR1 is SGHRS and CDR2 YFSETQ. V lost 4 bases, J lost 7 bases, and 9 bases lay in between. The CDR3 loop spans 11 amino acids. Here the CDR3 DNA reads TGCGCCAGCAGCGAGACAGGAGAGCAGTACTTC. It encodes CASSETGEQYF.

The sample holds a few counts of this clone. In the same sample, other DNA sequences code for this CDR3. V gene TRBV28 combines with J gene TRBJ1-5; perhaps TRBD1 as D (6 bases). CDR1 MDHEN and CDR2 SYDVKM come from the germline V gene. The CDR3 length is 13 residues. V lost 6 bases and J 5 bases, leaving 11 bases between the germline ends. The chain's CDR3 is CASSFYRDQPQHF. In DNA form, the CDR3 reads TGTGCCAGCAGCTTCTACAGGGATCAGCCCCAGCATTTT. Full variable domain (outside the CDR3, taken from reference TRBV28 and TRBJ1-5): DVKVTQSSRYLVKRTGEKVFLECVQDMDHENMFWYRQDPGLGLRLIYFSYDVKMKEKGDIPEGYSVSREKKERFSLILESASTNQTSMYLCASSFYRDQPQHFGDGTRLSIL.

This clone came up a few times. The rearrangement links TRBV15 to TRBJ1-5; no clear D. Germline lookup yields CDR1 LNHNV and CDR2 YYDKDF (reference sequence). V was pared by 0 bases and J by 6 bases, with 12 bases between. This CDR3 has 15 residues. CDR3 nucleotides: TGTGCCACCAGCAGAGATACCCCCCCAGTTCAGCCCCAGCATTTT. It is translated as CATSRDTPPVQPQHF.

A few counts support this clone. The chain has TRBV5-1 and TRBJ2-7, with 11 bases identical to TRBD1. Losses at the gene ends were 7 bases for V and 7 bases for J; bases not matched to a gene: 7. CDR1 is SGHRS, CDR2 YFSETQ, per germline. This CDR3 region has 13 residues. For the CDR3, the DNA is TGCGCCAGCTCCGGACAGGGGGCGCGGGAGCAGTACTTC. This translates into CASSGQGAREQYF. Full variable domain (outside the CDR3, taken from reference TRBV5-1 and TRBJ2-7): KAGVTQTPRYLIKTRGQQVTLSCSPISGHRSVSWYQQTPGQGLQFLFEYFSETQRNKGNFPGRFSGRQFSNSRSEMNVSTLELGDSALYLCASSGQGAREQYFGPGTRLTVT.

This clone has just a few counts. This chain joins TRBV28 and TRBJ2-7; a possible D gene is TRBD1 (6 bases). Trimming left V 5 bases short and J 3 bases short, with 17 bases between. This CDR3 has 15 amino acids. The germline CDR1 and CDR2 sequences are MDHEN and SYDVKM. The CDR3 DNA reads TGTGCCAGCAGTGCGACCAGGGGACCCAACTACGAGCAGTACGTC. This gives the protein CASSATRGPNYEQYV.

Of note for this clone: Additional DNA sequences in this sample encode the identical CDR3. The V gene is TRBV5-1, the J gene TRBJ1-1; TRBD1 is a possible D gene (5 bases). V was pared by 1 base and J by 4 bases, with 8 bases between. The CDR3 is made up of 13 amino acids. CDR1 and CDR2 from the germline V gene are SGHRS and YFSETQ. CDR3 nucleotides: TGCGCCAGCAGCTTGACGGGGGGCACTGAAGCTTTCTTT. Its translation is CASSLTGGTEAFF.

This clone was seen a handful of times. The chain is built from TRBV10-2 and TRBJ1-2; no clear D. Trimming shortened V by 4 bases and J by 0 bases, and 9 bases separated the two germline ends. Germline V gives CDR1 WSHSY, CDR2 SAAADI. This CDR3 is built from 14 residues. The CDR3 DNA reads TGCGCCAGCAGTGTCACACCTCCTAACTATGGCTACACCTTC. Residues: CASSVTPPNYGYTF.

This chain links TRBV9 with TRBJ2-1, with 7 bases aligning to TRBD2. This CDR3 contains 13 residues. Looked up from germline, CDR1 is SGDLS and CDR2 is YYNGEE. V shed 2 bases, J shed 6 bases, and the junction held 2 bases outside the gene matches. The CDR3 region has the DNA TGTGCCAGCAGCGTGACTAGCCCCAATGAGCAGTTCTTC. This encodes CASSVTSPNEQFF.

This clone was counted only a few times. The chain has TRBV20-1 and TRBJ2-1, with a tentative D call TRBD2 (6 bases). Trimming took off 5 bases at V and 5 bases at J, with 7 bases between the two ends. Germline assignment: CDR1 DFQATT and CDR2 SNEGSKA (reference sequence). This CDR3 has 11 amino acids. CDR3 region: CSAERDNEQFF. CDR3 in DNA: TGCAGTGCTGAGCGGGACAATGAGCAGTTCTTC.

This clone was found a few times. This chain uses TRBV30 with TRBJ1-2; TRBD1 is a possible D gene (6 bases). Germline values: CDR1 GTSNPN, CDR2 SVGIG (reference sequence). The CDR3 contains 13 residues. V was shortened by 5 bases and J by 8 bases, with 18 bases between the two germline ends. The CDR3 bases are TGTGCCTGGGGACAGCGGGGCCAAAGGGGCTACACCTTC. Amino acid sequence: CAWGQRGQRGYTF.

This clone was detected a few times. The chain has TRBV7-9 and TRBJ2-2, with 10 bases aligning to TRBD1. CDR1 SEHNR and CDR2 FQNEAQ come from the germline V gene (reference sequence). V was pared by 9 bases and J by 0 bases, with 1 base of the junction left unmatched. The CDR3 extends over 14 amino acids. Here the CDR3 DNA reads TGTGCCAGTGGACAGGGGGCGAACACCGGGGAGCTGTTTTTT. Protein sequence: CASGQGANTGELFF.

A few counts support this clone. The chain joins TRBV5-1 to TRBJ2-3; 8 bases fit TRBD2. V trimming: 4 bases; J trimming: 2 bases; junction bases outside the gene matches: 9. This CDR3 region has 16 residues. Per the germline V gene, CDR1 is SGHRS and CDR2 is YFSETQ. The CDR3 nucleotides are TGCGCCAGCAGCCCGGGCCTAGCGGGTCTCACAGATACGCAGTATTTT. It is translated as CASSPGLAGLTDTQYF.

The chain carries TRBV7-6 and TRBJ2-1; possibly TRBD1 for D (5 bases). Germline CDR1 reads SGHVS; CDR2 reads FNYEAQ. The CDR3 has 13 amino acids. The V end was cut by 5 bases, the J end by 9 bases, with 14 bases between. The CDR3, as DNA: TGTGCCAGCAGCCGCCAATGGGGCGTTGAGCAGTTCTTC. Translating gives CASSRQWGVEQFF.

The genes are TRBV30 and TRBJ2-7; D perhaps matches TRBD1 (5 bases). The CDR3 runs 15 residues. The germline V and J ends were trimmed by 2 bases and 9 bases, with 23 bases remaining between them. Germline values: CDR1 GTSNPN, CDR2 SVGIG (reference sequence). CDR3 nucleotides: TGTGCCTGGAGTTCCCAGGACAACTTTATACGAGGGCAGTACTTC. It specifies CAWSSQDNFIRGQYF.

This clone has more than one count but fewer than ten. The V gene is TRBV5-1, the J gene TRBJ2-1; TRBD2 agrees at 8 bases. The CDR3 spans 15 residues. Germline lookup yields CDR1 SGHRS and CDR2 YFSETQ. V lost 2 bases, J lost 8 bases, and 9 bases stayed unmatched. CDR3 nucleotides: TGCGCCAGCAGCTTCGGACGGGAGGGCCTCGATGAGCAGTTCTTC. It specifies CASSFGREGLDEQFF.

This clone was recorded a few times. V and J are TRBV6-4 and TRBJ2-3; D perhaps matches TRBD2 (5 bases). From germline, CDR1 is MRHNA and CDR2 SNTAGT. The CDR3 contains 15 residues. V dropped 0 bases and J dropped 2 bases, with 9 bases sitting between them. CDR3 nucleotide sequence: TGTGCCAGCAGTGACTCGGACGGGAACACAGATACGCAGTATTTT. Its translation is CASSDSDGNTDTQYF.

This chain links TRBV6-5 with TRBJ1-1; no reliable D call. This CDR3 has 15 residues. V dropped 2 bases and J dropped 5 bases, with 15 bases sitting between them. Germline CDR1 and CDR2: MNHEY and SVGAGI. This CDR3 reads CASSYVGAGGTEAFF. In DNA, the CDR3 is TGTGCCAGCAGTTACGTGGGCGCCGGTGGGACTGAAGCTTTCTTT.

This rearrangement joins TRBV9 to TRBJ2-5; 12 bases are shared with TRBD2. Germline CDR1 is SGDLS and CDR2 is YYNGEE. The CDR3 runs 18 residues. The junction had 15 bases not matched to a gene; V was cut back by 4 bases and J by 5 bases. Here the CDR3 reads CASSLRRLAGEVDETQYF. The CDR3 region has the DNA TGTGCCAGCAGCCTACGTCGACTAGCGGGAGAAGTGGACGAGACCCAGTACTTC.

The gene calls are TRBV28 and TRBJ2-1; 8 bases align to TRBD1. The CDR3 spans 12 residues. Germline V gives CDR1 MDHEN, CDR2 SYDVKM. J was trimmed by 9 bases and V by 5 bases; bases with no gene match: 3. The CDR3 DNA reads TGTGCCAGCAGTCCCAGGGGGCTTGAGCAGTTCTTC. Protein sequence: CASSPRGLEQFF.

The J gene is TRBJ2-7, the V gene TRBV6-1; 10 positions agree with TRBD2. Germline CDR1 and CDR2: MNHNS and SASEGT. The trim removed 4 bases at V and 6 bases at J, leaving 6 bases unmatched. The CDR3 contains 14 residues. CDR3 DNA sequence: TGTGCCAGCAGTGTAACTAGCGGGGTACGCGAGCAGTACGTC. Translation gives CASSVTSGVREQYV.

This clone has just a few counts. The J gene is TRBJ2-7, the V gene TRBV28; 7 positions agree with TRBD1. Germline loops: CDR1 MDHEN, CDR2 SYDVKM. V shed 3 bases and J 0 bases; nucleotides not matched to a gene: 5. CDR3 size: 15 residues. The DNA for the CDR3 is TGTGCCAGCAGTTTGGCGGACAGGCTCTCCTACGAGCAGTACTTC. Translating it yields CASSLADRLSYEQYF.